The sample holds many counts of the clone carrying this TCR beta chain. Its antigen is undetermined. Unique molecular identifiers had been added to the TCR beta cDNA libraries. TCRdb reprocessed the PCR reads via MiXCR and lists one record per CDR3 protein. Of over 300,000 distinct CDR3 sequences in the sample, roughly 30% were seen once. This specimen comes from a study of post-analysis software for immune sequencing data. The CDR3 loop spans 13 amino acids. Germline values: CDR1 SQVTM, CDR2 ANQGSEA. Findings of the study overall: Patients had higher frequencies than controls of about 5 TRBV segments, including TRBV5-6, TRBV5-1 and TRBV20-1.

V usage is TRBV29-1 and J usage is TRBJ2-5; weak D call: TRBD1 (6 bases). The end of the DNA is better explained by TRBJ2-7, so the J call may be wrong. The receptor was derived from a girl aged 5 to 17 with multiple sclerosis. The source material was blood. The CDR3 coding sequence is TGCAGCGTTATGAGGGATACAGGGTACGAGCAGTACTTC. Translation: CSVMRDTGYEQYF.